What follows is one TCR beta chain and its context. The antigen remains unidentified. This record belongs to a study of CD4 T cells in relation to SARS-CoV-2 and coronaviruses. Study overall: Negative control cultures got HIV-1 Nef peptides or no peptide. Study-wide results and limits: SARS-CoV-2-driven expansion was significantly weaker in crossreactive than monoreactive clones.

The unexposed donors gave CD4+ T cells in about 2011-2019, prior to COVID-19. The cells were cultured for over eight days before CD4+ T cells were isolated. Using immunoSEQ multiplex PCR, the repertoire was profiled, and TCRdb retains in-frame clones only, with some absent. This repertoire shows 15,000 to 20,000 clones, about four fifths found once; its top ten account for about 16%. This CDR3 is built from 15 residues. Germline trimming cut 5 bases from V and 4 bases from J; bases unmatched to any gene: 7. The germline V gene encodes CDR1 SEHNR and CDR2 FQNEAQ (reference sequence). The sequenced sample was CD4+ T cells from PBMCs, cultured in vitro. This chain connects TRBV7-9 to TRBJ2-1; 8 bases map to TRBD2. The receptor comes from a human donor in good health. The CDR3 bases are TGTGCCAGCAGCCAACCGGGAGGGGTTTACAATGAGCAGTTCTTC. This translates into CASSQPGGVYNEQFF.